This entry describes one T cell receptor beta chain. What it recognizes is unknown. The data derive from a study of cytomegalovirus exposure and HLA in healthy donors. Background on the study: From HLA-typed donors, an early data release held around 85 million unique TCRs. Notes on the study in general: It was about 150 TCR beta chains that were listed as cytomegalovirus-associated. In a later analysis, donors in an Asian-associated ancestry cluster reportedly had fewer N-insertions in productive TCRs than the cohort mean.

PCR amplification relied on 60 Vbeta primers (plus 13 Jbeta primers). Data came from immunoSEQ multiplex PCR; TCRdb stores just in-frame clones and leaves some out. The table includes 160,000 or so clones, approximately 86% detected once. Donors counted as nominally healthy when sampled, yet unrecorded immune exposures were likely. The specimen was PBMCs. This TCR was sampled from a woman between 18 and 29 years old in good health and CMV-seronegative.

This CDR3 is CASSPNRIAGTSSSGTQYF. The CDR3 DNA reads TGCGCCAGCAGCCCGAACCGAATTGCCGGGACTAGTAGTTCAGGTACGCAGTATTTT. This chain connects TRBV4-1 to TRBJ2-3, with 8 bases fitting TRBD2. The junction had 23 bases not matched to a gene; V was cut back by 4 bases and J by 8 bases. From germline, CDR1 is MGHRA and CDR2 YSYEKL. This CDR3 comprises 19 residues.